One and the same sample provided the 18 T cell receptor beta chains below, sequenced in a study of T-cell reconstitution after alpha-beta-depleted transplantation in children. Library preparation (for TCRbeta) was performed with unique molecular identifiers. MiXCR, run by TCRdb on the PCR reads, gives a single entry per CDR3 protein. This sample has fewer than 450,000 distinct CDR3 sequences, with 15% to 20% found just once. Specimen: PBMCs, mostly from graft donor cells, collected 360 days after TCRalphabeta/CD19-depleted stem cell transplant. Receptors were obtained from a male patient between 2 and 10 years old who had a stem cell transplant for acute lymphoblastic leukemia, so the T cells may come from the graft donor.

This clonotype was recorded at least ten times. The junction differs from germline at one of its ends, possibly a read error. This CDR3 is CASSEGRVYDF. CDR3 DNA sequence: TGTGCCAGCAGCGAGGGGAGGGTCTATGACTTC. The gene calls are TRBV5-6 and TRBJ2-7; 7 nucleotides line up with TRBD2. CDR1 is SGHDT and CDR2 is YYEEEE in the germline V gene. This CDR3 is built from 11 residues.

In this sample, this clonotype turned up many times. This chain links TRBV29-1 with TRBJ2-7; D is uncertain. V was clipped by 1 base and J by 7 bases, with 8 bases between them. The CDR3 has 11 residues. Germline CDR1 is SQVTM and CDR2 is ANQGSEA. This CDR3 reads CSVEGWGEQYF. In nucleotides, the CDR3 is TGCAGCGTTGAAGGGTGGGGAGAGCAGTACTTC.

The rearrangement uses TRBV10-3 and TRBJ2-5, with no clear D. CDR3 size: 11 residues. Germline values: CDR1 ENHRY, CDR2 SYGVKD. Trimming cost V 8 bases and J 5 bases, with 9 bases left between them. CDR3 in amino acids: CAIGQFETQYF. CDR3 DNA sequence: TGTGCCATCGGGCAATTCGAGACCCAGTACTTC.

This clonotype occurred a few times. This chain links TRBV7-2 with TRBJ2-3; TRBD2 matches 11 bases. The CDR3 length is 17 residues. The germline V gene encodes CDR1 SGHTA and CDR2 FQGNSA. V lost 1 base, J lost 2 bases, and 5 bases stayed unmatched. This CDR3 reads CASSLGVAGGFTDTQYF. The DNA of the CDR3 is TGTGCCAGCAGCTTAGGGGTAGCGGGAGGGTTCACAGATACGCAGTATTTT.

The V gene is TRBV7-6, the J gene TRBJ1-6; TRBD1 matches at 9 bases. Unmatched junction bases numbered 14, after V lost 7 bases and J lost 10 bases. There are 16 residues in the CDR3. Germline V CDR1 and CDR2: SGHVS, FNYEAQ. CDR3 protein: CASTSRPGQGKSPLHF. DNA of the CDR3: TGTGCCAGCACCTCTCGCCCCGGACAGGGGAAATCACCCCTCCACTTT.

The rearrangement uses TRBV4-3 and TRBJ2-1, with D possibly being TRBD2 (5 bases). Germline V lookup: CDR1 LGHNA, CDR2 YSLEER. The length of the CDR3 is 15 residues. The V and J ends lost 1 base and 2 bases respectively, with 9 bases between them. In nucleotides, the CDR3 is TGCGCCAGCAGCCAAGGGTGGAGGACCTACAATGAGCAGTTCTTC. It translates to CASSQGWRTYNEQFF.

The sample holds a few counts of this clonotype. CDR3 bases: TGTGCCAGCAGCCATCCCCTCCAACCCTCCGGACTAGCGCCGACTTACAATGAGCAGTTCTTC. Protein sequence: CASSHPLQPSGLAPTYNEQFF. The genes are TRBV4-2 and TRBJ2-1, with 9 bases identical to TRBD2. Trimming cost V 3 bases and J 4 bases; bases outside gene matches: 22. CDR3 size: 21 residues. Per the germline V gene, CDR1 is LGHNA and CDR2 is YNFKEQ.

This clonotype was recorded a few times. The chain combines TRBV4-3 with TRBJ2-7; 9 bases agree with TRBD1. J gave up 6 bases and V 3 bases, and 6 bases lay outside the gene matches. Germline CDR1 LGHNA, CDR2 YSLEER. The CDR3 extends over 14 amino acids. As DNA, the CDR3 is TGCGCCAGCAGCCACCGGGACAGGGTGGGCGAGCAGTACTTC. Encoded protein: CASSHRDRVGEQYF.

In its sample, this clonotype was seen many times. The rearrangement uses TRBV4-3 and TRBJ2-7, with 10 bases matching TRBD2. The germline CDR1 and CDR2 sequences are LGHNA and YSLEER. The CDR3 runs to 14 residues. The junction had 3 bases not matched to a gene; V was cut back by 4 bases and J by 3 bases. The CDR3 here is CASSLRTSGYEQYF. CDR3 DNA sequence: TGCGCCAGCAGCCTCAGGACTAGCGGCTACGAGCAGTACTTC.

This clonotype has at least ten counts. V usage is TRBV6-5 and J usage is TRBJ1-3; D is unresolved. Germline-derived CDR1 and CDR2 are MNHEY and SVGAGI. The CDR3 runs 12 residues. V lost 6 bases and J lost 0, with 3 bases in between. This CDR3 is CASRSSGNTIYF. CDR3 nucleotide sequence: TGTGCCAGCAGGTCCTCTGGAAACACCATATATTTT.

This clonotype showed up many times. The chain joins TRBV19 to TRBJ2-2; D remains ambiguous. The CDR3 contains 16 residues. V lost 3 bases and J 6 bases, leaving 17 bases between the germline ends. Germline V gene lookup returns CDR1 LNHDA and CDR2 SQIVND (reference sequence). The DNA of the CDR3 is TGTGCCAGTAGTATTATTAACATCTTGGGTCCCGGGGAGCTGTTTTTT. It translates to CASSIINILGPGELFF.

This chain connects TRBV4-2 to TRBJ2-1; TRBD2 matches at 7 bases. J was trimmed by 4 bases and V by 0 bases; bases with no gene match: 3. CDR3 size: 15 residues. Germline CDR1 is LGHNA and CDR2 is YNFKEQ. CDR3 DNA sequence: TGTGCCAGCAGCCAAGACCGGACTAGATACAATGAGCAGTTCTTC. This sequence encodes CASSQDRTRYNEQFF.

V is TRBV29-1 and J is TRBJ2-2; D is unclear. This CDR3 region has 12 residues. V was clipped by 2 bases and J by 2 bases, with 3 bases between them. CDR1 SQVTM and CDR2 ANQGSEA come from the germline V gene. This chain's CDR3 is CSVELNTGELFF. For the CDR3, the DNA is TGCAGCGTTGAACTTAACACCGGGGAGCTGTTTTTT.

This clonotype was found a few times. The rearrangement uses TRBV5-1 and TRBJ2-7, with TRBD1 matching 8 bases. Germline V CDR1 and CDR2: SGHRS, YFSETQ. Unmatched junction bases numbered 6, after V lost 2 bases and J lost 5 bases. CDR3 length equals 14 residues. CDR3 residues: CASSFGTGIDEQYF. Here the CDR3 DNA reads TGCGCCAGCAGCTTCGGGACAGGTATCGACGAGCAGTACTTC.

V and J are TRBV29-1 and TRBJ2-5; a possible D gene is TRBD1 (6 bases). Per germline, CDR1 SQVTM and CDR2 ANQGSEA. CDR3 length equals 13 residues. Trimming took off 7 bases at V and 5 bases at J, with 17 bases between the two ends. The CDR3 is CSGLGDKDETQYF. Here the CDR3 DNA reads TGCAGCGGGCTGGGGGACAAAGATGAGACCCAGTACTTC.

This clonotype was counted a few times. The chain has TRBV20-1 and TRBJ2-2, with 7 bases matching TRBD2. With 4 bases clipped from V and 9 bases from J, the junction kept 8 bases outside the gene matches. CDR3 length: 13 amino acids. The germline gives CDR1 DFQATT, CDR2 SNEGSKA (reference sequence). CDR3 bases: TGCAGTGCTAACGGGGAGGGGCTGAGGGAGCTGTTTTTT. Translation gives CSANGEGLRELFF.

This clonotype was seen at least ten times. CDR3: CASSSTGTSEYF. CDR3 in DNA: TGTGCCAGCAGTTCAACCGGGACTAGCGAGTACTTC. The chain employs TRBV12-3 or TRBV12-4 and TRBJ2-7; 10 positions match TRBD2. This CDR3 contains 12 residues. Trimming removed 4 bases from V and 11 bases from J; junction bases left unmatched: 5.

CDR3: CASSQEDRGMPGELFF. Here the CDR3 DNA reads TGCGCCAGCAGCCAAGAAGACAGGGGGATGCCCGGGGAGCTGTTTTTT. The chain employs TRBV4-1 and TRBJ2-2; 9 nucleotides agree with TRBD1. V shed 0 bases, J shed 6 bases, and the junction held 5 bases outside the gene matches. Germline-derived CDR1 and CDR2 are MGHRA and YSYEKL. CDR3 length equals 16 residues.